Described below is a single TCR beta chain sequence and its context. The antigen is undetermined. These data come from a study of cytomegalovirus exposure and HLA in healthy donors. As for the study in general: In an earlier analysis, approximately 120 million unique TCR beta sequences were found from 200 million or so T cells. Study findings and constraints: Researchers left out some V segments, among them TRBV6-2 and TRBV6-3, as indistinguishable.

Donors had nominal health at sampling but likely had unrecorded immune exposures. A multiplex PCR was run with 60 Vbeta primers and 13 Jbeta primers. Authors' processing steps: As a later analysis found, there were approximately 80 million unique TCR beta chains, of which approximately 10 million were shared. Clones were read by immunoSEQ multiplex PCR, and TCRdb kept only the in-frame ones, dropping some. D and trimming come from the DNA, and the V and J calls and clone size come from that table. Seen here are 150,000 to 200,000 clones, roughly 74% observed once, and the top ten hold less than 2%. The germline V gene has CDR1 SGHDT and CDR2 YYEEEE. The CDR3 runs to 15 residues. Trimming took 0 bases from V and 3 from J, leaving 13 bases between them.

The gene calls are TRBV5-6 and TRBJ2-7, with D perhaps TRBD2 (6 bases). This clonotype was obtained from a woman in her 30s in good health and CMV-seronegative. The specimen was PBMCs. CDR3 nucleotide sequence: TGTGCCAGCAGCTTGGCAGGGACTCCGGTCTACGAGCAGTACTTC. This gives the protein CASSLAGTPVYEQYF.